The present TCR beta chain was sequenced within a study of T cell repertoires in cytomegalovirus infection (dated by TCRdb to about 2019). Broadly, across the study: Peptide stimulations targeted recently identified HLA-C-restricted CMV epitopes, whose presentation resists viral immunomodulation, together with well-studied HLA-B-restricted epitopes. Donor HLA type was relevant to the analysis, as public TCR beta signatures indicated carriage of CMV infection together with the matching HLA type. Summary of the overall study and its limitations: Cumulative frequency of public TCR beta family members discriminated carriers of CMV infection plus the relevant HLA type in this cohort and an independent roughly 350-donor cohort. In the ex vivo response, HLA-C-restricted CMV-specific TCR beta clonotypes were dominant, and in two of eight donors the single most frequent clonotype came from this HLA-C-restricted group.

This sample was sequenced with an Illumina HiSeq 1500. The public reads were reanalyzed by TCRdb: fastp trimming at Q25, MiXCR alignment, in-frame beta chains only. CDR3 protein sequences are deduplicated, and each keeps its most common genes and DNA. The sample table contains 75,000 to 100,000 distinct CDR3 sequences; only one count was recorded for over 25% of them. Clones ranked in the top ten supply approximately 75% of the sample. The CDR1 and CDR2 encoded by the germline V gene (reference sequence) are LGHDT and YNNKEL. The CDR3 runs 15 residues from the cysteine to the phenylalanine. Only the CDR3 region is kept as DNA, spanning 45 bases read in frame from base 1. Trimmed from V: 4 bases; trimmed from J: 8 bases; junction bases lacking a gene match: 10. With respect to this clonotype: No antigen is known for it. No much larger clonotype is one base removed from it; base qualities were not supplied.

The sample's treatment or condition label is to be understood as: in vitro stimulation with specific CMV peptide epitopes to enrich CMV-specific T cells. The receptor was derived from a human donor in good health (CMV status not recorded). Some clones in this sample may be carry-over from other donors' samples. The chain is assembled from TRBV3-1 and TRBJ1-1; 10 junctional bases match TRBD1. The specimen was CD8+ T cells from cultured PBMCs, collected from culture after CMV antigen stimulation. The CDR3 amino acid sequence is: CASSLAPGTGDEAFF. The bases read TGTGCCAGCAGCCTCGCCCCCGGGACAGGGGACGAAGCTTTCTTT.